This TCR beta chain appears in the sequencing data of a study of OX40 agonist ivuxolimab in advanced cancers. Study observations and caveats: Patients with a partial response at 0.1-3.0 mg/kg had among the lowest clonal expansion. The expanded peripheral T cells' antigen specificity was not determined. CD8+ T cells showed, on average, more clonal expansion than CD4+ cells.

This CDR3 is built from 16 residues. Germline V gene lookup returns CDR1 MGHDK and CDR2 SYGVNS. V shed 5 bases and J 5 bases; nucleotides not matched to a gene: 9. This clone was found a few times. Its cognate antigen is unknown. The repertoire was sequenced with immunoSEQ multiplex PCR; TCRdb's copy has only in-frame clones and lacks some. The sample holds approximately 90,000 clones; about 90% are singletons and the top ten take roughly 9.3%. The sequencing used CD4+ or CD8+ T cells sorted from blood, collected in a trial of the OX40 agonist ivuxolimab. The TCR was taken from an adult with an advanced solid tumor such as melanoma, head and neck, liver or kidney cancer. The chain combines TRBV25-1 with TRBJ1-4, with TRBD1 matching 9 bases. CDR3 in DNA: TGTGCCAGCAGTCTTATTACCGGGACAGGGAATGAAAAACTGTTTTTT. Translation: CASSLITGTGNEKLFF.